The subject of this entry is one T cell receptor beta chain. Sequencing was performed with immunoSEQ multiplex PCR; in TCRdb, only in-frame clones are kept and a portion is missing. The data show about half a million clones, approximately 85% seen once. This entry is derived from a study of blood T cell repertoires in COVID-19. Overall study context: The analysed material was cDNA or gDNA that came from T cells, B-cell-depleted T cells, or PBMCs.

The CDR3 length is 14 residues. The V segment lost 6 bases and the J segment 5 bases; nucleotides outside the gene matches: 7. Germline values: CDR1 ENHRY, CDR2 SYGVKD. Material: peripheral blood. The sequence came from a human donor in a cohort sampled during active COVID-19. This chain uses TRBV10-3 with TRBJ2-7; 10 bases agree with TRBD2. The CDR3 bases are TGTGCCATCAGAAGAGCGGGAGGGCCCCACGAGCAGTACTTC. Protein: CAIRRAGGPHEQYF.